Sequencing of this T cell receptor beta chain was carried out in a study of T cell changes during pregnancy in multiple sclerosis. This table comes from immunoSEQ multiplex PCR, and its TCRdb copy is limited to in-frame clones, with some not included. The repertoire holds some 60,000 clones, 89% seen once, with 1.8% in the top ten. Trimming shortened V by 5 bases and J by 3 bases, and 14 bases separated the two germline ends. Germline V gene lookup returns CDR1 MNHNS and CDR2 SASEGT. This CDR3 contains 14 residues. V and J are TRBV6-1 and TRBJ2-7; perhaps TRBD2 as D (5 bases). The source was peripheral blood, collected after pregnancy. The receptor was isolated from a female donor with multiple sclerosis, enrolled in a pregnancy study. CDR3: CASSRRTGNYEQYF. The CDR3 DNA follows: TGTGCCAGCAGTCGAAGGACGGGGAACTACGAGCAGTACTTC.